These 15 T cell receptor beta chains were sequenced from one sample in a study of blood T cell repertoires in COVID-19. Generated by immunoSEQ multiplex PCR, the TCRdb table keeps only in-frame clones and is missing some. Counted here are 150,000 to 200,000 clones, 81% occurring once; the ten biggest clones make up 12%. Sequencing was done on a sample of peripheral blood. These receptors were obtained from an elderly woman with COVID-19, enrolled during active disease.

V and J are TRBV7-6 and TRBJ1-1, with D unclear. The CDR3 length is 12 residues. Germline V CDR1 and CDR2: SGHVS, FNYEAQ. V was shortened by 5 bases and J by 4 bases, with 8 bases between the two germline ends. The CDR3 DNA follows: TGTGCCAGCAGCCCCGGTGGCACTGAAGCTTTCTTT. It codes for CASSPGGTEAFF.

Ten or more counts support this clone. The chain has TRBV4-2 and TRBJ2-2, with 13 bases lining up with TRBD2. V trimming: 2 bases; J trimming: 7 bases; junction bases outside the gene matches: 7. The length of the CDR3 is 17 residues. Germline V gives CDR1 LGHNA, CDR2 YNFKEQ. This CDR3 is CASSQFGLAGVVGELFF. CDR3 nucleotides: TGTGCCAGCAGCCAATTCGGACTAGCGGGAGTTGTCGGGGAGCTGTTTTTT.

The genes are TRBV5-1 and TRBJ2-3; 11 nucleotides match TRBD2. Germline V gives CDR1 SGHRS, CDR2 YFSETQ. This CDR3 comprises 16 residues. The V segment lost 0 bases and the J segment 3 bases; nucleotides outside the gene matches: 3. The CDR3 nucleotides read TGCGCCAGCAGCTTGGGAGTAGCGGGGGGGACAGATACGCAGTATTTT. Translating it yields CASSLGVAGGTDTQYF.

V is TRBV6-5 and J is TRBJ2-7, with TRBD2 matching over 9 bases. The germline V gene has CDR1 MNHEY and CDR2 SVGAGI. After removal of 0 bases from V and 7 bases from J, the junction contained 7 bases not matched to a gene. This CDR3 has 15 residues. CDR3 nucleotide sequence: TGTGCCAGCAGTTACTCGTTTGCGGGGGGGCCTGAGCAGTACTTC. Amino acid sequence: CASSYSFAGGPEQYF.

The chain employs TRBV29-1 and TRBJ1-2, with TRBD1 matching over 7 bases. The V and J ends lost 5 bases and 0 bases, in that order; junction bases with no gene match: 9. Germline assignment: CDR1 SQVTM and CDR2 ANQGSEA. CDR3 size: 15 residues. This CDR3 reads CSVTPRQGANYGYTF. The CDR3 DNA sequence: TGCAGCGTTACTCCGAGACAGGGTGCTAACTATGGCTACACCTTC.

The rearrangement uses TRBV24-1 and TRBJ2-7, with D possibly being TRBD2 (6 bases). The CDR3 totals 14 residues. Trimming left V 3 bases short and J 5 bases short, with 13 bases between. Germline CDR1 reads KGHDR; CDR2 reads SFDVKD. CDR3 nucleotides: TGTGCCACCAGTGATGTGGGGAGGTCTGACGAGCAGTACTTC. Its translation is CATSDVGRSDEQYF.

V and J are TRBV10-2 and TRBJ2-1; D gene unclear. Trimming cost V 4 bases and J 4 bases, with 2 bases left between them. The CDR3 sequence is 11 residues long. From germline, CDR1 is WSHSY and CDR2 SAAADI. Here the CDR3 reads CASSAYNEQFF. DNA of the CDR3: TGCGCCAGCAGTGCGTACAATGAGCAGTTCTTC.

This rearrangement joins TRBV19 to TRBJ2-2; 8 bases match TRBD1. CDR1 LNHDA and CDR2 SQIVND come from the germline V gene (reference sequence). The CDR3 runs 15 residues. J gave up 4 bases and V 6 bases, and 7 bases lay outside the gene matches. The CDR3 DNA reads TGTGCCAGTAGGAAAGGACAGGGCGGCACCGGGGAGCTGTTTTTT. Amino acid sequence: CASRKGQGGTGELFF.

As DNA, the CDR3 is TGTGCCAGCTCACCGGATACAGGGGGCGGGACTGAAGCTTTCTTT. Protein product: CASSPDTGGGTEAFF. This rearrangement joins TRBV18 to TRBJ1-1, with 9 bases lining up with TRBD1. Germline-derived CDR1 and CDR2 are KGHSH and LQKENI. CDR3 size: 15 residues. The V gene end was trimmed by 3 bases and the J gene end by 5 bases; junction bases not matched to a gene: 7.

The chain has TRBV11-3 and TRBJ1-1, with D uncertain. Trimming left V 2 bases short and J 4 bases short, with 8 bases between. This CDR3 has 13 residues. Germline lookup yields CDR1 SGHNT and CDR2 YENEEA. The CDR3 nucleotides read TGTGCCAGCAGCTTAAATCGAGGCACTGAAGCTTTCTTT. Its protein product is CASSLNRGTEAFF. The full variable domain, in which reference TRBV11-3 and TRBJ1-1 provide the parts outside the CDR3, is EAGVVQSPRYKIIEKKQPVAFWCNPISGHNTLYWYLQNLGQGPELLIRYENEEAVDDSQLPKDRFSAERLKGVDSTLKIQPAELGDSAVYLCASSLNRGTEAFFGQGTRLTVV.

The chain combines TRBV2 with TRBJ1-4, with D perhaps TRBD1 (6 bases). The CDR3 has 13 amino acids. Trimming cost V 9 bases and J 8 bases, with 16 bases left between them. CDR1 and CDR2 (germline): SNHLY, FYNNEI. CDR3 protein: CARRGADDEKLFF. The CDR3 region has the DNA TGTGCCAGGCGGGGGGCGGACGACGAAAAACTGTTTTTT.

This clone has only a few counts. The V gene is TRBV7-9, the J gene TRBJ1-5; D is unresolved. Germline loops: CDR1 SEHNR, CDR2 FQNEAQ (reference sequence). CDR3 size: 13 residues. V was clipped by 0 bases and J by 6 bases, with 6 bases between them. CDR3 sequence reads: CASSLAEGQPQHF. The CDR3 DNA is TGTGCCAGCAGCTTAGCGGAGGGTCAGCCCCAGCATTTT.

CDR3 nucleotide sequence: TGTGCCAGCAGCCCGTCGGTCAATGAGCAGTTCTTC. Its protein is CASSPSVNEQFF. The chain couples TRBV5-4 to TRBJ2-1; D is unclear. Between the trimmed V and J ends, which lost 4 bases and 6 bases, there was a span of 8 bases. Per the germline V gene, CDR1 is SGHNT and CDR2 is YYREEE (reference sequence). The CDR3 spans 12 residues.

The V call is TRBV3-1 (or the pseudogene TRBV3-2), the J call TRBJ1-3; D not resolved. The CDR3 totals 13 residues. Per germline, CDR1 LGHDT and CDR2 YNNKEL (reference sequence). Trimming left V 4 bases short and J 4 bases short, with 8 bases between. The CDR3 here is CASSPEQGNTIYF. CDR3 nucleotide sequence: TGTGCCAGCAGCCCAGAACAGGGAAACACCATATATTTT.

As regards this clone: At one of its ends the junction is not consistent with the germline gene, which may arise from a read error. This rearrangement joins TRBV9 to TRBJ2-1; 14 bases align to TRBD2. CDR1 is SGDLS and CDR2 is YYNGEE in the germline V gene. This CDR3 is built from 17 residues. The CDR3 loop is CASSPRTSGGLYSEQFF. The CDR3 DNA is TGTGCCAGCAGCCCCCGGACTAGCGGGGGGTTGTACAGTGAGCAGTTCTTC.